A selection of T cell receptor beta chains follows, all from one sample in a study of blood T cell repertoires in COVID-19. Repertoires were generated with immunoSEQ multiplex PCR, while TCRdb's copy carries only in-frame clones and drops some. The data contain around 20,000 clones, about nine tenths of them singletons. Input material: peripheral blood. The receptors stem from a man aged 65 to 79 with acute or convalescent COVID-19. CDR3s include the opening cysteine and the closing phenylalanine or tryptophan. D genes are given only for firm matches. Some rows mark clone size as missing; the rest say once, few, many or name a class of expanded clone.

clone_size j_call d_call v_call cdr3_aa cdr3_nt
once TRBJ1-3 TRBD1 TRBV5-4 CASSVDRGSGNTIYF TGTGCCAGCAGCGTAGACAGGGGCTCTGGAAACACCATATATTTT
- TRBJ2-1 - TRBV3-1/TRBV3-2 CASSQDRSYGTQFF TGTGCCAGCAGCCAAGATCGGTCGTACGGTACGCAGTTCTTC
- TRBJ2-7 TRBD1 TRBV11-2 CASSRDSYYEQYF TGTGCCAGCAGCCGGGACAGCTACTACGAGCAGTACTTC
- TRBJ2-3 TRBD2 TRBV5-4 CASSLGSGDTQYF TGTGCCAGCAGCTTGGGTAGCGGGGATACGCAGTATTTT
- TRBJ1-2 TRBD1 TRBV24-1 CATSDAPTGAGYTF TGTGCCACCAGTGATGCTCCGACAGGGGCTGGCTACACCTTC
once TRBJ2-1 TRBD2 TRBV7-2 CASSLASGTYNEQFF TGTGCCAGCAGCTTAGCTAGCGGGACCTACAATGAGCAGTTCTTC
few TRBJ2-1 TRBD2 TRBV15 CATSSRLAGGPIEQFF TGTGCCACCAGCAGTAGACTAGCGGGAGGACCTATTGAGCAGTTCTTC
- TRBJ1-2 TRBD1 TRBV19 CASNSQGAGGYTF TGTGCCAGTAACTCACAGGGGGCAGGCGGCTACACCTTC
- TRBJ1-1 - TRBV15 CATSRDAQPNTEAFF TGTGCCACCAGCAGAGATGCACAACCGAACACTGAAGCTTTCTTT
- TRBJ1-1 TRBD1 TRBV30 CAWSTGTVNTEAFF TGTGCCTGGAGTACAGGGACAGTGAACACTGAAGCTTTCTTT
- TRBJ2-3 - TRBV28 CASSLSSTDTQYF TGTGCCAGCAGTTTATCTAGCACAGATACGCAGTATTTT
- TRBJ2-1 TRBD2 TRBV28 CASSLFGGGNNEQFF TGTGCCAGCAGTTTATTTGGCGGGGGGAACAATGAGCAGTTCTTC
once TRBJ1-6 - TRBV28 CASSHLEDSKYSPLHF TGTGCCAGCAGCCACCTCGAGGACAGCAAATATTCACCCCTCCACTTT
- TRBJ1-6 TRBD1 TRBV5-3 CARRHARGTGALCNSPLHF TGTGCCAGAAGACATGCCCGAGGGACAGGGGCATTGTGTAATTCACCCCTCCACTTT
- TRBJ2-5 TRBD2 TRBV7-2 CASSHGTSGRGTQYF TGTGCCAGCAGCCACGGGACTAGCGGGCGAGGGACCCAGTACTTC
- TRBJ2-4 - TRBV18 CASSRSGADQNIQYF TGTGCCAGCTCACGATCAGGGGCTGACCAAAACATTCAGTACTTC
once TRBJ2-7 - TRBV6-5 CASRVSGGFYEQYF TGTGCCAGCAGAGTCAGCGGAGGTTTCTACGAGCAGTACTTC
- TRBJ1-2 TRBD1 TRBV6-5 CASSYKPGGALGYTF TGTGCCAGCAGTTACAAGCCAGGGGGTGCCCTGGGCTACACCTTC
- TRBJ2-5 - TRBV7-2 CASSLAPGINSETQYF TGTGCCAGCAGCTTAGCACCAGGGATCAACTCGGAGACCCAGTACTTC
- TRBJ2-1 - TRBV7-2 CASRPDRYNEQFF TGTGCCAGCAGACCCGACAGGTACAATGAGCAGTTCTTC
- TRBJ2-7 TRBD1 TRBV25-1 CASSRGTASYEQYF TGTGCCAGCAGTAGGGGGACAGCCTCCTACGAGCAGTACTTC
- TRBJ2-1 TRBD2 TRBV7-9 CATQAGGFNEQFF TGTGCCACCCAAGCGGGAGGCTTTAATGAGCAGTTCTTC
- TRBJ1-6 TRBD1 TRBV25-1 CASSDRGSSPLHF TGTGCCAGCAGCGACAGGGGCAGTTCACCCCTCCACTTT
- TRBJ1-1 - TRBV6-5 CASMAGGWTEAFF TGTGCCAGCATGGCTGGAGGGTGGACTGAAGCTTTCTTT
- TRBJ2-2 TRBD1 TRBV3-1/TRBV3-2 CASSQDTPIRDRIFTGELFF TGTGCCAGCAGCCAAGATACCCCAATCCGGGACAGGATTTTCACCGGGGAGCTGTTTTTT
- TRBJ1-6 - TRBV7-8 CASSLMGRQIYNSPLHF TGTGCCAGCAGCTTAATGGGCCGACAAATCTATAATTCACCCCTCCACTTT
- TRBJ1-1 - TRBV29-1 CSVSQGLNTEAFF TGCAGCGTCTCACAGGGTTTGAACACTGAAGCTTTCTTT
- TRBJ2-7 - TRBV10-3 CAISGTAGQSSYEQYF TGTGCCATCAGTGGAACGGCGGGGCAGAGCTCCTACGAGCAGTACTTC
- TRBJ2-7 - TRBV6-5 CASSPQGFAYEQYF TGTGCCAGCTCCCCCCAGGGGTTCGCCTACGAGCAGTACTTC
- TRBJ2-2 - TRBV5-1 CASSPARGQGTGELFF TGCGCCAGCAGCCCAGCCCGGGGTCAGGGGACCGGGGAGCTGTTTTTT
- TRBJ1-6 - TRBV6-6 CASSPNARQRGDSPLHF TGTGCCAGCAGTCCGAATGCACGACAGCGGGGAGATTCACCCCTCCACTTT
few TRBJ2-7 TRBD1 TRBV2 CASNGQGFYEQYF TGTGCCAGCAACGGACAGGGGTTCTACGAGCAGTACTTC
- TRBJ1-2 - TRBV12-3/TRBV12-4 CASSSRVGGYTF TGTGCCAGCAGTTCCAGGGTTGGCGGCTACACCTTC